Considering frequency, the clone carrying this TCR beta chain is medium-sized. Antigen: not known. These data originate in a study of T cell clusters in autoimmune cytopenias. At the level of the study: TRB sequencing had a median around 52,000 reads and approximately 2,500 distinct clonotypes per sample.

Some 34,000 genome equivalents of blood DNA were amplified for TRB. Multiplex touch-down PCR amplified TRB using TRB-A and TRB-B pools in one tube. TCRdb reanalyzed the multiplex PCR reads, giving one entry per CDR3 protein sequence and no DNA. Its listing shows nearly 7,000 distinct CDR3 sequences. The length of the CDR3 is 13 residues. The study, taken as a whole, reports: TRB repertoire shifts in secondary cytopenia and chronic lymphocytic leukemia mostly reflected lymphoma, not autoimmunity.

These data were also filed under a second study, of T cell repertoires in aging, cancer and after chemotherapy. That report notes: Clear clonal overlap appeared across healthy donor samples taken over several months to years. The repertoire data cannot show anything about immunological memory following chemotherapy.

The material sequenced was peripheral blood. The chain recombines TRBV12-3 or TRBV12-4 with TRBJ1-5; TCRdb's D call of TRBD1 is untestable without DNA. This TCR derives from a human donor in good health. The CDR3 is CASQGRSNQPQHF.